Following are 29 T cell receptor beta chains from one sample sequenced in a study of blood T cell repertoires in COVID-19. TCRdb keeps only in-frame clones here, not all; method: immunoSEQ multiplex PCR. This table holds roughly 70,000 clones, approximately 79% found once. Sequenced input: peripheral blood. The receptors were sampled from a woman aged 55-69 years with acute or convalescent COVID-19.

The chain uses TRBV7-2 and TRBJ2-1; the D gene is possibly TRBD2 (5 bases). This CDR3 is built from 13 residues. Germline V lookup: CDR1 SGHTA, CDR2 FQGNSA. V gave up 3 bases and J gave up 6 bases, with 9 bases separating them. The CDR3 is CASSFFGVNEQFF. CDR3 DNA sequence: TGTGCCAGCAGCTTCTTCGGGGTCAATGAGCAGTTCTTC.

The chain carries TRBV30 and TRBJ2-1, with D maybe TRBD2 (6 bases). V shed 1 base and J shed 2 bases, with 12 bases lying between them. Germline CDR1 is GTSNPN and CDR2 is SVGIG (reference sequence). The CDR3 is 15 amino acids. Written as DNA, the CDR3 is TGTGCCTGGAGTGATCGGGGGTGGGCCTACAATGAGCAGTTCTTC. The encoded protein is CAWSDRGWAYNEQFF.

The chain recombines TRBV9 with TRBJ1-2; 8 nucleotides match TRBD1. The CDR3 totals 13 residues. With 3 bases clipped from V and 8 bases from J, the junction kept 6 bases outside the gene matches. Germline V gene lookup returns CDR1 SGDLS and CDR2 YYNGEE. The CDR3 protein is CASSERQGWGYTF. CDR3 nucleotide sequence: TGTGCCAGCAGCGAGCGACAGGGGTGGGGCTACACCTTC. Full variable domain (remainder filled in from reference TRBV9 and TRBJ1-2): DSGVTQTPKHLITATGQRVTLRCSPRSGDLSVYWYQQSLDQGLQFLIQYYNGEERAKGNILERFSAQQFPDLHSELNLSSLELGDSALYFCASSERQGWGYTFGSGTRLTVV.

Only a few counts were recorded for this clone. The CDR3 loop reads CASQGGNQPQHF. CDR3 sequence (DNA): TGTGCCAGCCAGGGGGGCAATCAGCCCCAGCATTTT. V gene TRBV28 combines with J gene TRBJ1-5; 7 nucleotides match TRBD1. The germline CDR1 and CDR2 sequences are MDHEN and SYDVKM. After removal of 8 bases from V and 2 bases from J, the junction contained 0 bases not matched to a gene. This CDR3 comprises 12 residues.

In its sample, this clone was seen a few times. The chain links TRBV19 to TRBJ1-2, with 7 bases matching TRBD1. J was trimmed by 4 bases and V by 2 bases; bases with no gene match: 4. The CDR3 is made up of 14 amino acids. Germline values: CDR1 LNHDA, CDR2 SQIVND (reference sequence). In nucleotides, the CDR3 is TGTGCCAGTAGTATAAGTCCAGGGGGCTATGGCTACACCTTC. The encoded protein is CASSISPGGYGYTF.

CDR3 DNA sequence: TGCGCCAGCAGCTTCCAGGGGGACTATGGCTACACCTTC. As protein: CASSFQGDYGYTF. The chain uses TRBV5-1 and TRBJ1-2; 7 bases line up with TRBD1. The ends lost 2 bases at V and 3 bases at J; junction bases unmatched: 1. The CDR3 covers 13 residues. CDR1 SGHRS and CDR2 YFSETQ come from the germline V gene.

With respect to this clone: Compared with germline, one end of the junction differs, possibly owing to a read error. The chain combines TRBV10-3 with TRBJ2-3; the D is unclear. The length of the CDR3 is 14 residues. In germline, CDR1 is ENHRY, CDR2 SYGVKD. For the CDR3, the DNA is TGTGCCATCAGTGATTCGAGCCGCACAGCTACGCAGTATTTT. Protein product: CAISDSSRTATQYF.

This chain links TRBV29-1 with TRBJ2-1; 7 nucleotides line up with TRBD2. This CDR3 is 13 amino acids long. Trimming at V came to 6 bases and at J to 9 bases, leaving 11 bases not matched to a gene. Germline V gene sequence: CDR1 SQVTM, CDR2 ANQGSEA. The CDR3 sequence: CSVLTRLAPEQFF. The DNA of the CDR3 is TGCAGCGTCCTAACTCGACTAGCCCCTGAGCAGTTCTTC.

This clone appeared once. The genes are TRBV5-4 and TRBJ2-1; D perhaps matches TRBD2 (7 bases). V lost 2 bases to trimming and J lost 4 bases, with 10 bases between them. The CDR3 sequence is 14 residues long. CDR1 is SGHNT, CDR2 YYREEE, per germline (reference sequence). The chain's CDR3 is CASSLGGGYNEQFF. For the CDR3, the DNA is TGTGCCAGCAGCTTAGGGGGGGGTTACAATGAGCAGTTCTTC. The full variable domain, in which reference TRBV5-4 and TRBJ2-1 provide the parts outside the CDR3, is ETGVTQSPTHLIKTRGQQVTLRCSSQSGHNTVSWYQQALGQGPQFIFQYYREEENGRGNFPPRFSGLQFPNYSSELNVNALELDDSALYLCASSLGGGYNEQFFGPGTRLTVL.

This chain connects TRBV11-2 to TRBJ2-6; D is possibly TRBD1 (6 bases). CDR1 and CDR2 (germline): SGHAT, FQNNGV. Trimming took off 5 bases at V and 0 bases at J, with 8 bases between the two ends. This CDR3 has 15 amino acids. CDR3 in DNA: TGTGCCAGCAGCCGACAGGTCTCTGGGGCCAACGTCCTGACTTTC. As protein: CASSRQVSGANVLTF.

V and J are TRBV7-8 and TRBJ1-1; 7 bases are shared with TRBD1. The CDR3 extends over 16 amino acids. Germline CDR1 is SGHVS and CDR2 is FQNEAQ. Unmatched junction bases numbered 8, after V lost 4 bases and J lost 0 bases. CDR3 in amino acids: CASSSPGQRLNTEAFF. CDR3 bases: TGTGCCAGCAGCTCACCGGGACAGCGACTGAACACTGAAGCTTTCTTT.

This clone has a handful of counts. The rearrangement joins TRBV7-9 to TRBJ1-6; D uncertain. CDR1 and CDR2 from the germline V gene are SEHNR and FQNEAQ (reference sequence). This CDR3 comprises 13 residues. Trimming took off 4 bases at V and 5 bases at J, with 6 bases between the two ends. The CDR3 is CASSSTNNSPLHF. The CDR3 nucleotides read TGTGCCAGCAGCTCTACCAATAATTCACCCCTCCACTTT.

Many counts were recorded for this clone. The chain joins TRBV3-1 (or the pseudogene TRBV3-2) to TRBJ2-5; 7 bases agree with TRBD1. The germline V gene encodes CDR1 LGHDT and CDR2 YNNKEL (reference sequence). The V gene end was trimmed by 0 bases and the J gene end by 3 bases; junction bases not matched to a gene: 16. The CDR3 extends over 19 amino acids. The CDR3 nucleotides are TGTGCCAGCAGCCAAGAAAATCCCGTATCCGGGACAGTCAAAGAGACCCAGTACTTC. Translated, it gives CASSQENPVSGTVKETQYF.

The DNA of the CDR3 is TGTGCCTGGAGTATAGGGAGCTCCTACGAGCAGTACTTC. Translating gives CAWSIGSSYEQYF. This chain connects TRBV30 to TRBJ2-7; a weak D match, TRBD2 (5 bases). CDR1 and CDR2 (germline): GTSNPN, SVGIG (reference sequence). Trimming left V 2 bases short and J 0 bases short, with 8 bases between. The CDR3 consists of 13 residues.

J is TRBJ2-7 and V is TRBV5-1, with TRBD1 identical over 8 bases. The CDR3 consists of 14 residues. Trimming removed 2 bases from V and 3 bases from J; junction bases left unmatched: 4. Germline V gene lookup returns CDR1 SGHRS and CDR2 YFSETQ. The DNA of the CDR3 is TGCGCCAGCAGCTTTGAGACAGGGGTCTACGAGCAGTACTTC. Protein product: CASSFETGVYEQYF.

The chain recombines TRBV3-1 (or the pseudogene TRBV3-2) with TRBJ1-1, with D perhaps matching TRBD1 (6 bases). CDR3 length: 14 residues. Germline CDR1 LGHDT, CDR2 YNNKEL (reference sequence). V dropped 0 bases and J dropped 6 bases, with 11 bases sitting between them. DNA of the CDR3: TGTGCCAGCAGCCAAGATCGAAACAGGGCTGAAGCTTTCTTT. Protein: CASSQDRNRAEAFF.

The chain employs TRBV3-1 (or the pseudogene TRBV3-2) and TRBJ1-2; D not certain. V lost 0 bases to trimming and J lost 4 bases, with 3 bases between them. CDR3 size: 12 residues. Germline values: CDR1 LGHDT, CDR2 YNNKEL (reference sequence). Here the CDR3 reads CASSQDSYGYTF. In DNA form, the CDR3 reads TGTGCCAGCAGCCAAGACAGCTATGGCTACACCTTC.

This clone turned up a few times. The rearrangement uses TRBV5-4 and TRBJ1-6, with 8 bases identical to TRBD1. Losses at the gene ends were 0 bases for V and 8 bases for J; bases not matched to a gene: 4. This CDR3 is 15 amino acids long. Per germline, CDR1 SGHNT and CDR2 YYREEE (reference sequence). The CDR3 DNA follows: TGTGCCAGCAGCTTGGTGGACAGGGTCCATTCACCCCTCCACTTT. This codes for CASSLVDRVHSPLHF.

The genes are TRBV28 and TRBJ2-3; 11 bases are shared with TRBD1. Losses at the gene ends were 6 bases for V and 5 bases for J; bases not matched to a gene: 10. The CDR3 length is 16 residues. CDR1 and CDR2 from the germline V gene are MDHEN and SYDVKM. The CDR3 reads CASSLPGQGALDTQYF. In nucleotides, the CDR3 is TGTGCCAGCAGCCTTCCAGGACAGGGGGCATTAGATACGCAGTATTTT.

Only one count was recorded for this clone. J is TRBJ1-4 and V is TRBV7-2; 8 nucleotides match TRBD1. In germline, CDR1 is SGHTA, CDR2 FQGNSA. V lost 6 bases, J lost 8 bases, and 8 bases stayed unmatched. The length of the CDR3 is 14 residues. CDR3 protein: CASSTDRGGEKLFF. CDR3 coding DNA: TGTGCCAGCAGTACCGACAGGGGAGGCGAAAAACTGTTTTTT.

The J gene is TRBJ1-4, the V gene TRBV6-6; no definite D call. The V and J ends lost 3 bases and 4 bases respectively, with 15 bases between them. Germline loops: CDR1 MNHNY, CDR2 SVGAGI (reference sequence). The length of the CDR3 is 16 residues. The CDR3 here is CASSYRRPSGNEKLFF. In DNA form, the CDR3 reads TGTGCCAGCAGTTATCGGAGACCGAGCGGTAATGAAAAACTGTTTTTT.

The J gene is TRBJ2-3, the V gene TRBV19; tentative D call: TRBD1 (6 bases). This CDR3 is built from 15 residues. CDR1 and CDR2 (germline): LNHDA, SQIVND (reference sequence). V shed 3 bases and J shed 0 bases, with 10 bases lying between them. The CDR3 here is CASSMTGVSTDTQYF. DNA of the CDR3: TGTGCCAGTAGTATGACAGGAGTAAGCACAGATACGCAGTATTTT.

The gene calls are TRBV30 and TRBJ1-4, with D perhaps TRBD1 (5 bases). Germline lookup yields CDR1 GTSNPN and CDR2 SVGIG (reference sequence). Trimming removed 4 bases from V and 5 bases from J, with 17 bases in between. The CDR3 totals 15 residues. The CDR3 coding sequence is TGTGCCTGGACCACATGGGGGGGTTGGAATGAAAAACTGTTTTTT. Translating gives CAWTTWGGWNEKLFF.

The rearrangement links TRBV7-2 to TRBJ2-3; the D is unclear. This CDR3 contains 13 residues. Trimming removed 1 base from V and 2 bases from J, with 4 bases in between. CDR1 SGHTA and CDR2 FQGNSA come from the germline V gene. The CDR3: CASSLVDTDTQYF. CDR3 DNA sequence: TGTGCCAGCAGCTTAGTAGACACAGATACGCAGTATTTT.

This chain connects TRBV6-4 to TRBJ2-3, with TRBD2 as a possible D gene (6 bases). Trimming took off 0 bases at V and 5 bases at J, with 6 bases between the two ends. The germline gives CDR1 MRHNA, CDR2 SNTAGT. The CDR3 length is 13 residues. CDR3 residues: CASSDSRGDTQYF. For the CDR3, the DNA is TGTGCCAGCAGTGACTCGCGGGGAGATACGCAGTATTTT.

This clone was detected only once. The V and J genes are TRBV24-1 and TRBJ1-1; 8 bases match TRBD1. Per the germline V gene, CDR1 is KGHDR and CDR2 is SFDVKD. J was trimmed by 5 bases and V by 4 bases; bases with no gene match: 14. The CDR3 length is 17 residues. The CDR3 protein is CATSDPALPGQGTEAFF. The CDR3 coding sequence is TGTGCCACCAGTGACCCGGCGCTTCCTGGACAGGGTACTGAAGCTTTCTTT.

V usage is TRBV6-6 and J usage is TRBJ1-5; TRBD1 matches at 8 bases. The CDR3 runs to 15 residues. From germline, CDR1 is MNHNY and CDR2 SVGAGI (reference sequence). V lost 7 bases to trimming and J lost 2 bases; unmatched junction nucleotides: 7. The CDR3 DNA sequence: TGTGCCAGCATTCTCGACAGGGGAGGCAATCAGCCCCAGCATTTT. Its protein is CASILDRGGNQPQHF.

The chain couples TRBV5-1 to TRBJ2-7, with D unclear. The ends were cut back, 1 base at V and 1 base at J, with 9 bases in the middle. The germline V gene encodes CDR1 SGHRS and CDR2 YFSETQ. The CDR3 spans 14 residues. As DNA, the CDR3 is TGCGCCAGCAGCTTGCGGAGTTCGTCCTACGAGCAGTACTTC. Translating it yields CASSLRSSSYEQYF.

This chain connects TRBV7-2 to TRBJ1-5; weak D call: TRBD1 (5 bases). The CDR3 has 16 residues. The V gene lost 5 bases and the J gene lost 0 bases, with 14 bases spanning the gap. Germline CDR1 and CDR2: SGHTA and FQGNSA. In DNA, the CDR3 is TGTGCCAGCAGCCCCCAGGGCACAGTTAGCAATCAGCCCCAGCATTTT. Translation gives CASSPQGTVSNQPQHF. Variable domain in full (rest from reference TRBV7-2 and TRBJ1-5): GAGVSQSPSNKVTEKGKDVELRCDPISGHTALYWYRQSLGQGLEFLIYFQGNSAPDKSGLPSDRFSAERTGGSVSTLTIQRTQQEDSAVYLCASSPQGTVSNQPQHFGDGTRLSIL.